These 19 T cell receptor beta chains were sequenced from one sample in a study of blood T cell repertoires in COVID-19. Clones were sequenced by immunoSEQ multiplex PCR, and TCRdb holds only the in-frame ones, with some missing. The sample has approximately 200,000 clones, about 91% seen once. The sample comprised peripheral blood. These receptors were obtained from a woman aged 25 to 45 with acute or convalescent COVID-19.

This chain connects TRBV4-2 to TRBJ1-5; D not resolved. Germline V gene lookup returns CDR1 LGHNA and CDR2 YNFKEQ. The CDR3 is 13 amino acids. V gave up 0 bases and J gave up 7 bases, with 7 bases separating them. This chain's CDR3 is CASSQDPGQPQHF. The CDR3 nucleotides are TGTGCCAGCAGCCAAGATCCCGGGCAGCCCCAGCATTTT.

This clone was detected ten times or more. The chain couples TRBV19 to TRBJ2-7; 9 positions match TRBD2. Germline CDR1 and CDR2: LNHDA and SQIVND (reference sequence). The CDR3 consists of 15 residues. Unmatched junction bases numbered 8, after V lost 6 bases and J lost 2 bases. CDR3 coding DNA: TGTGCCAGTAGCATGTCGACTAGCGGAGCCTACGAGCAGTACTTC. It codes for CASSMSTSGAYEQYF.

The gene calls are TRBV18 and TRBJ2-2; 7 bases line up with TRBD1. The trim removed 4 bases at V and 1 base at J, leaving 6 bases unmatched. Germline V gene sequence: CDR1 KGHSH, CDR2 LQKENI. This CDR3 has 16 amino acids. The CDR3 DNA reads as TGTGCCAGCTCACGCGACAGGGTCGGGAACACCGGGGAGCTGTTTTTT. Its protein product is CASSRDRVGNTGELFF.

The chain couples TRBV5-1 to TRBJ2-3; 9 bases map to TRBD2. The junction had 10 bases not matched to a gene; V was cut back by 6 bases and J by 5 bases. CDR1 is SGHRS and CDR2 is YFSETQ in the germline V gene. The CDR3 contains 15 residues. The CDR3, as DNA: TGCGCCAGCACCCTGACTAGCGGAGTTCTAGATACGCAGTATTTT. Encoded protein: CASTLTSGVLDTQYF.

The chain has TRBV3-1 (or the pseudogene TRBV3-2) and TRBJ1-3, with D unresolved. Per the germline V gene, CDR1 is LGHDT and CDR2 is YNNKEL (reference sequence). Trimming cost V 0 bases and J 11 bases, with 14 bases left between them. The CDR3 spans 14 residues. The CDR3 spells CASSQEVRDLPIYF. The DNA for the CDR3 is TGTGCCAGCAGCCAAGAGGTTCGCGATCTCCCCATATATTTT.

The chain carries TRBV7-9 and TRBJ2-7, with 9 bases identical to TRBD2. The V gene end was trimmed by 5 bases and the J gene end by 2 bases; junction bases not matched to a gene: 10. CDR1 SEHNR and CDR2 FQNEAQ come from the germline V gene (reference sequence). The CDR3 loop spans 16 amino acids. The CDR3 spells CASSPSMAGGPYEQYF. The CDR3 bases are TGTGCCAGCAGCCCATCTATGGCGGGAGGGCCCTACGAGCAGTACTTC.

The gene calls are TRBV28 and TRBJ1-4; 7 positions match TRBD1. This CDR3 region has 13 residues. CDR1 MDHEN and CDR2 SYDVKM come from the germline V gene. Germline trimming cut 8 bases from V and 6 bases from J; bases unmatched to any gene: 6. The CDR3 reads CASSRDRDEKLFF. Written as DNA, the CDR3 is TGTGCCAGCTCCCGGGACAGAGATGAAAAACTGTTTTTT.

V and J are TRBV5-1 and TRBJ2-2; 7 bases line up with TRBD2. CDR3 size: 16 residues. J was trimmed by 8 bases and V by 0 bases; bases with no gene match: 10. Germline V lookup: CDR1 SGHRS, CDR2 YFSETQ. The CDR3 coding sequence is TGCGCCAGCAGCTTGGTGGGCGGGAGCCCTTTAGGGGAGCTGTTTTTT. Its protein is CASSLVGGSPLGELFF.

The chain recombines TRBV5-1 with TRBJ1-6, with a weak D call TRBD1 (5 bases). The germline V and J ends were trimmed by 0 bases and 7 bases, with 11 bases remaining between them. CDR1 is SGHRS, CDR2 YFSETQ, per germline. This CDR3 has 15 residues. The CDR3 loop is CASSLVQGMNSPLHF. CDR3 nucleotides: TGCGCCAGCAGCTTGGTTCAGGGTATGAATTCACCCCTCCACTTT.

The rearrangement uses TRBV18 and TRBJ1-2, with 7 bases that match TRBD1. The CDR3 sequence is 16 residues long. The germline V gene encodes CDR1 KGHSH and CDR2 LQKENI. J lost 9 bases, V lost 6 bases, and 19 bases had no gene match. The CDR3 loop reads CASSESGTGTVRSYTF. The CDR3 nucleotides read TGTGCCAGCTCGGAATCGGGTACCGGGACAGTTAGGAGCTACACCTTC.

The rearrangement links TRBV6-1 to TRBJ1-5, with D tentatively TRBD1 (6 bases). This CDR3 region has 12 residues. Germline V CDR1 and CDR2: MNHNS, SASEGT. Trimming removed 3 bases from V and 12 bases from J, with 12 bases in between. In nucleotides, the CDR3 is TGTGCCAGCAGTGAGATGGGACACGTCCAGCATTTT. Translation: CASSEMGHVQHF.

The chain couples TRBV14 to TRBJ2-3, with D tentatively TRBD2 (5 bases). Trimming left V 1 base short and J 6 bases short, with 8 bases between. The CDR3 length is 13 residues. Germline V CDR1 and CDR2: SGHDN, FVKESK. In DNA form, the CDR3 reads TGTGCCAGCAGCCAAGGGGGAGTGGATACGCAGTATTTT. This encodes CASSQGGVDTQYF.

This chain links TRBV7-9 with TRBJ2-1, with D possibly matching TRBD2 (6 bases). Germline lookup yields CDR1 SEHNR and CDR2 FQNEAQ (reference sequence). The V end lost 4 bases, the J end lost 10 bases, and 17 bases lay between the germline ends. The CDR3 consists of 14 residues. The CDR3 loop reads CASSSPGLLVEQFF. CDR3 DNA sequence: TGTGCCAGCAGCTCCCCAGGACTACTGGTGGAGCAGTTCTTC.

The chain links TRBV5-6 to TRBJ2-7, with no clear D. The CDR3 totals 12 residues. The germline CDR1 and CDR2 sequences are SGHDT and YYEEEE. V gave up 2 bases and J gave up 4 bases, with 7 bases separating them. The CDR3 DNA follows: TGTGCCAGCAGCTTCGGTCCATACGAGCAGTACTTC. Translating it yields CASSFGPYEQYF.

The rearrangement joins TRBV5-4 to TRBJ2-1; 11 bases are a match to TRBD2. The germline V gene encodes CDR1 SGHNT and CDR2 YYREEE (reference sequence). This CDR3 is built from 16 residues. The J segment lost 0 bases and the V segment lost 2 bases, leaving 1 base of the junction unmatched. The CDR3 here is CASSFLAGGSYNEQFF. In nucleotides, the CDR3 is TGTGCCAGCAGCTTCCTAGCGGGAGGCTCCTACAATGAGCAGTTCTTC.

V gene TRBV2 combines with J gene TRBJ2-7; 10 positions match TRBD1. Looked up from germline, CDR1 is SNHLY and CDR2 is FYNNEI. CDR3 size: 12 residues. The J segment lost 5 bases and the V segment lost 11 bases, leaving 6 bases of the junction unmatched. CDR3 residues: CAGRTGGDEQYF. DNA for the CDR3: TGTGCCGGGAGGACAGGGGGGGACGAGCAGTACTTC.

V and J are TRBV7-2 and TRBJ1-1; 10 nucleotides match TRBD1. The CDR3 consists of 14 residues. Germline CDR1 SGHTA, CDR2 FQGNSA. With V trimmed by 5 bases and J by 7 bases, 7 bases remained unmatched. CDR3 residues: CASSRDRGRVEAFF. CDR3 nucleotide sequence: TGTGCCAGCAGCCGCGACAGGGGGCGAGTTGAAGCTTTCTTT.

V is TRBV20-1 and J is TRBJ2-7; D uncertain. The germline V and J ends were trimmed by 6 bases and 4 bases, with 10 bases remaining between them. The V gene's germline CDR1 is DFQATT and CDR2 SNEGSKA (reference sequence). This CDR3 has 11 residues. The CDR3 coding sequence is TGCAGTGCGGCGGCCCCTTACGAGCAGTACTTC. It encodes CSAAAPYEQYF.

The chain couples TRBV2 to TRBJ2-1, with 15 bases that match TRBD2. The CDR3 extends over 15 amino acids. The germline CDR1 and CDR2 sequences are SNHLY and FYNNEI. The V and J ends lost 6 bases and 7 bases, in that order; junction bases with no gene match: 4. The CDR3: CASRGLAGGLNEQFF. CDR3 nucleotides: TGTGCCAGCAGAGGACTAGCGGGAGGGCTTAATGAGCAGTTCTTC. The whole variable domain, remainder taken from reference TRBV2 and TRBJ2-1, is EPEVTQTPSHQVTQMGQEVILRCVPISNHLYFYWYRQILGQKVEFLVSFYNNEISEKSEIFDDQFSVERPDGSNFTLKIRSTKLEDSAMYFCASRGLAGGLNEQFFGPGTRLTVL.